One sample yielded the 8 T cell receptor beta chains listed below, sequenced in a study of blood T cell repertoires in COVID-19. Clones were sequenced by immunoSEQ multiplex PCR, and TCRdb holds only the in-frame ones, with some missing. The data hold 150,000 or so clones, with roughly 86% observed a single time. Input material: peripheral blood. The receptors shown here come from a human donor with acute or convalescent COVID-19. The donor label of this sample is uncertain.

The chain links TRBV9 to TRBJ1-1, with D possibly matching TRBD1 (6 bases). V was clipped by 3 bases and J by 0 bases, with 12 bases between them. The CDR3 is 15 amino acids. Looked up from germline, CDR1 is SGDLS and CDR2 is YYNGEE. The CDR3 DNA follows: TGTGCCAGCAGCGGCAGGGGTGAGGTGAACACTGAAGCTTTCTTT. Translating gives CASSGRGEVNTEAFF.

The V and J genes are TRBV2 and TRBJ1-4; D might be TRBD1 (5 bases). The CDR3 contains 15 residues. The V end lost 5 bases, the J end lost 1 base, and 11 bases lay between the germline ends. Per germline, CDR1 SNHLY and CDR2 FYNNEI. CDR3 protein: CASSLGGRTNEKLFF. The CDR3 DNA reads as TGTGCCAGCAGTCTCGGGGGACGAACTAATGAAAAACTGTTTTTT.

This sequence joins TRBV5-1 and TRBJ1-1, with 7 bases identical to TRBD1. V shed 1 base, J shed 5 bases, and the junction held 14 bases outside the gene matches. The germline V gene encodes CDR1 SGHRS and CDR2 YFSETQ. The CDR3 runs to 17 residues. DNA for the CDR3: TGCGCCAGCAGCTTGCGAAACAGGGGCCGAGGGAATACTGAAGCTTTCTTT. It yields the protein CASSLRNRGRGNTEAFF.

The chain carries TRBV11-2 and TRBJ1-1; TRBD1 agrees at 7 bases. There are 15 residues in the CDR3. The junction had 11 bases not matched to a gene; V was cut back by 4 bases and J by 6 bases. In germline, CDR1 is SGHAT, CDR2 FQNNGV. In nucleotides, the CDR3 is TGTGCCAGCAGCTCATCTCGGACAGGTTACGCTGAAGCTTTCTTT. This sequence encodes CASSSSRTGYAEAFF.

The rearrangement links TRBV5-1 to TRBJ2-5; the match to TRBD2 covers 7 bases. Germline assignment: CDR1 SGHRS and CDR2 YFSETQ. The V segment lost 4 bases and the J segment 5 bases; nucleotides outside the gene matches: 8. This CDR3 spans 14 amino acids. CDR3: CASSPTVGGETQYF. The CDR3 nucleotides are TGCGCCAGCAGCCCAACAGTCGGGGGGGAGACCCAGTACTTC.

The chain recombines TRBV9 with TRBJ1-2; TRBD1 might be the D (6 bases). The CDR3 has 18 amino acids. Germline CDR1 reads SGDLS; CDR2 reads YYNGEE. Trimming removed 2 bases at V and 2 bases at J, with 22 bases between. The CDR3 nucleotides are TGTGCCAGCAGCGTTGGGAGGGTGCAGGGGCCAACAAACTATGGCTACACCTTC. Its protein is CASSVGRVQGPTNYGYTF.

The V gene is TRBV2, the J gene TRBJ1-2; D is uncertain. V was cut by 2 bases and J by 2 bases, with 6 bases left in between. The CDR3 is 13 residues long. Germline V gives CDR1 SNHLY, CDR2 FYNNEI. The CDR3 region is CASSEQVNYGYTF. CDR3 DNA sequence: TGTGCCAGCAGTGAACAGGTGAACTATGGCTACACCTTC.

This chain connects TRBV18 to TRBJ1-2; D is undetermined. CDR1 and CDR2 (germline): KGHSH, LQKENI. Trimming removed 2 bases from V and 6 bases from J, with 19 bases in between. The CDR3 runs to 16 residues. The chain's CDR3 is CASSPFGGSGPNGYTF. In nucleotides, the CDR3 is TGTGCCAGCTCACCATTCGGAGGATCGGGCCCCAATGGCTACACCTTC. The variable domain in full, completed from reference TRBV18 and TRBJ1-2, reads NAGVMQNPRHLVRRRGQEARLRCSPMKGHSHVYWYRQLPEEGLKFMVYLQKENIIDESGMPKERFSAEFPKEGPSILRIQQVVRGDSAAYFCASSPFGGSGPNGYTFGSGTRLTVV.